Listed below are T cell receptor beta chains from one sample, sequenced in a study of post-analysis software for immune sequencing data. TCRdb reanalysed the PCR reads using MiXCR and keeps one entry per CDR3 protein. The data show around 190,000 distinct CDR3 sequences, with around 29% seen just once and 3.4% held by the top ten. Sequenced material: blood. Every receptor here comes from a girl under 18 with multiple sclerosis. The conserved cysteine and the conserved F or W are not part of the CDR3 here.

v_call: TRBV7-2
j_call: TRBJ1-2
cdr3_aa: ASSFGPTYGYT

v_call: TRBV7-2
j_call: TRBJ1-1
cdr3_aa: ASSLLSGGDTEAF

v_call: TRBV5-1
j_call: TRBJ2-1
cdr3_aa: ASSLIGITYNEQF

v_call: TRBV20-1
j_call: TRBJ1-5
cdr3_aa: SAPRDTQTGGTRQPQH

v_call: TRBV28
j_call: TRBJ2-1
cdr3_aa: ASSRRRNWDHSNEQF

v_call: TRBV2
j_call: TRBJ1-1
cdr3_aa: ASMTVRGNTEAF

v_call: TRBV29-1
j_call: TRBJ2-1
cdr3_aa: SARVGGEQF

v_call: TRBV15
j_call: TRBJ2-2
cdr3_aa: ATRGDKNTGELF

v_call: TRBV12-3/TRBV12-4
j_call: TRBJ2-7
cdr3_aa: ASSNSTGSYEQY

v_call: TRBV2
j_call: TRBJ2-5
cdr3_aa: ASTLMGLGETQY

v_call: TRBV5-1
j_call: TRBJ2-7
cdr3_aa: ASSLGLRSGHYEQY

v_call: TRBV30
j_call: TRBJ1-5
cdr3_aa: AWSDRGGTQPQH

v_call: TRBV20-1
j_call: TRBJ1-4
cdr3_aa: SARQGSANEKLF

v_call: TRBV30
j_call: TRBJ1-2
cdr3_aa: AWSVPGQGNYGYT

v_call: TRBV7-9
j_call: TRBJ1-4
cdr3_aa: ASSMYSEKLF

v_call: TRBV5-1
j_call: TRBJ2-1
cdr3_aa: ASSLVRTGHYNEQF

v_call: TRBV24-1
j_call: TRBJ1-4
cdr3_aa: ATSDPALVPEKLF

v_call: TRBV6-6
j_call: TRBJ2-2
cdr3_aa: ASSPRTSGRNTGELF

v_call: TRBV11-2
j_call: TRBJ2-1
cdr3_aa: ASFPFLNRGGPYSEQF

v_call: TRBV20-1
j_call: TRBJ2-3
cdr3_aa: SAGQGDTQY